The 20 T cell receptor beta chains given below trace back to one sample, sequenced in a study of T cell responses to AZD1222 COVID-19 vaccine. Here immunoSEQ multiplex PCR was the method, and the copy in TCRdb shows in-frame clones only, minus some. The sample has some 25,000 clones; 70% to 90% are singletons. Material: peripheral blood, obtained 28 days after the second AZD1222 dose. The receptors come from an adult who received the AZD1222 COVID-19 vaccine.

The sample holds a few counts of this clone. V usage is TRBV18 and J usage is TRBJ1-1, with D unclear. This CDR3 contains 13 residues. Germline loops: CDR1 KGHSH, CDR2 LQKENI. The germline V and J ends were trimmed by 3 bases and 6 bases, with 11 bases remaining between them. The CDR3 DNA reads TGTGCCAGCTCACCCTCCCAGGAGGCTGAAGCTTTCTTT. Amino acids: CASSPSQEAEAFF.

The chain uses TRBV19 and TRBJ2-6; D is possibly TRBD2 (5 bases). V was pared by 8 bases and J by 4 bases, with 9 bases between. The CDR3 sequence is 13 residues long. Germline V gene data show CDR1 as LNHDA and CDR2 as SQIVND (reference sequence). The CDR3 loop reads CASLTGGANVLTF. The CDR3 DNA reads as TGTGCCAGTTTGACGGGGGGGGCCAACGTCCTGACTTTC. Based on the CDR3 plus reference TRBV19 and TRBJ2-6, the full variable domain is DGGITQSPKYLFRKEGQNVTLSCEQNLNHDAMYWYRQDPGQGLRLIYYSQIVNDFQKGDIAEGYSVSREKKESFPLTVTSAQKNPTAFYLCASLTGGANVLTFGAGSRLTVL.

V gene TRBV6-4 combines with J gene TRBJ1-2; D call uncertain. The CDR3 length is 13 residues. CDR1 and CDR2 (germline): MRHNA, SNTAGT. V was trimmed by 4 bases and J by 1 base, leaving 7 bases between them. The CDR3 region has the DNA TGTGCCAGCAGTGCCGGGATTAACTATGGCTACACCTTC. Amino acids: CASSAGINYGYTF.

This chain connects TRBV5-1 to TRBJ2-7, with D unclear. The CDR3 has 19 residues. Per germline, CDR1 SGHRS and CDR2 YFSETQ. Trimming removed 4 bases from V and 0 bases from J, with 26 bases in between. The CDR3 DNA follows: TGCGCCAGCAGCCACTTTTCCGTCAGGTCCCTTTACGGCTCCTACGAGCAGTACTTC. Encoded protein: CASSHFSVRSLYGSYEQYF.

CDR3 nucleotide sequence: TGCGCCAGCAGCCGGAAACAGGACACCTCTGGAAACACCATATATTTT. Its translation is CASSRKQDTSGNTIYF. The V gene is TRBV4-1, the J gene TRBJ1-3, with a tentative D call TRBD1 (5 bases). The ends were cut back, 4 bases at V and 0 bases at J, with 13 bases in the middle. This CDR3 has 16 amino acids. Germline V lookup: CDR1 MGHRA, CDR2 YSYEKL.

The chain employs TRBV4-2 and TRBJ2-3, with unresolved D. Deletions cut 4 bases from V and 0 bases from J, with 11 bases between. The CDR3 length is 15 residues. CDR1 LGHNA and CDR2 YNFKEQ come from the germline V gene. The CDR3 DNA reads TGTGCCAGCAGCCTGACTTATTCTAGCACAGATACGCAGTATTTT. Translation: CASSLTYSSTDTQYF.

The V gene is TRBV20-1, the J gene TRBJ1-2; the D is unclear. V shed 2 bases and J shed 4 bases, with 5 bases lying between them. Germline CDR1 and CDR2: DFQATT and SNEGSKA (reference sequence). This CDR3 is 11 amino acids long. This CDR3 is CSARRVYGYTF. CDR3 nucleotide sequence: TGCAGTGCTAGACGGGTCTATGGCTACACCTTC.

This sequence joins TRBV19 and TRBJ2-2; TRBD2 matches 8 bases. The CDR3 contains 14 residues. V lost 3 bases and J lost 5; bases outside the gene matches: 2. Germline values: CDR1 LNHDA, CDR2 SQIVND (reference sequence). CDR3 protein: CASSMRGGTGELFF. CDR3 DNA sequence: TGTGCCAGTAGTATGCGCGGGGGGACCGGGGAGCTGTTTTTT.

This clone was recorded once. The chain has TRBV4-1 and TRBJ1-2, with a weak D call TRBD1 (5 bases). V was pared by 0 bases and J by 0 bases, with 11 bases between. CDR1 MGHRA and CDR2 YSYEKL come from the germline V gene. This CDR3 is 16 amino acids long. The CDR3 DNA is TGCGCCAGCAGCCAAGATTCCGCAGGGACTAACTATGGCTACACCTTC. This codes for CASSQDSAGTNYGYTF.

J is TRBJ1-1 and V is TRBV10-3; a possible D gene is TRBD1 (5 bases). Between the trimmed V and J ends, which lost 6 bases and 1 base, there was a span of 12 bases. CDR3 length equals 14 residues. Looked up from germline, CDR1 is ENHRY and CDR2 is SYGVKD. As DNA, the CDR3 is TGTGCCATCAGGGCGACAGAGACGAACACTGAAGCTTTCTTT. It specifies CAIRATETNTEAFF.

This clone has a single count. The chain carries TRBV19 and TRBJ2-7; 8 positions agree with TRBD1. Germline CDR1 LNHDA, CDR2 SQIVND (reference sequence). Losses at the gene ends were 0 bases for V and 3 bases for J; bases not matched to a gene: 7. The CDR3 extends over 16 amino acids. In nucleotides, the CDR3 is TGTGCCAGTAGTATAGACCTGGACAGGGTCGGCTACGAGCAGTACTTC. Translating it yields CASSIDLDRVGYEQYF.

The chain joins TRBV5-1 to TRBJ2-3; no reliable D call. This CDR3 comprises 14 residues. The germline V and J ends were trimmed by 0 bases and 2 bases, with 7 bases remaining between them. Germline CDR1 and CDR2: SGHRS and YFSETQ. Here the CDR3 reads CASSLGLTTDTQYF. The CDR3 DNA sequence: TGCGCCAGCAGCTTGGGGCTAACCACAGATACGCAGTATTTT. The full variable domain, completed using reference TRBV5-1 and TRBJ2-3, is KAGVTQTPRYLIKTRGQQVTLSCSPISGHRSVSWYQQTPGQGLQFLFEYFSETQRNKGNFPGRFSGRQFSNSRSEMNVSTLELGDSALYLCASSLGLTTDTQYFGPGTRLTVL.

This clone was recorded only once. The rearrangement uses TRBV19 and TRBJ2-3, with 8 bases identical to TRBD1. The trim removed 4 bases at V and 4 bases at J, leaving 10 bases unmatched. This CDR3 comprises 16 residues. CDR1 is LNHDA and CDR2 is SQIVND in the germline V gene (reference sequence). CDR3 nucleotides: TGTGCCAGTAGTAACGGGGACAGGCCTATCCCAGATACGCAGTATTTT. It yields the protein CASSNGDRPIPDTQYF.

The chain couples TRBV19 to TRBJ1-5, with D perhaps TRBD1 (5 bases). The V and J ends lost 3 bases and 6 bases respectively, with 15 bases between them. The CDR3 has 15 amino acids. From germline, CDR1 is LNHDA and CDR2 SQIVND (reference sequence). The CDR3 region is CASSIDGPGGQPQHF. In DNA form, the CDR3 reads TGTGCCAGTAGTATTGACGGGCCGGGGGGTCAGCCCCAGCATTTT.

The gene calls are TRBV19 and TRBJ2-1, with D perhaps being TRBD1 or TRBD2 (5 bases each). This CDR3 region has 16 residues. Germline lookup yields CDR1 LNHDA and CDR2 SQIVND (reference sequence). V lost 7 bases and J lost 4, with 20 bases in between. Written as DNA, the CDR3 is TGTGCCAGTACCCTCGAGGTAACGGGGCCTTACAATGAGCAGTTCTTC. Residues: CASTLEVTGPYNEQFF.

The sample holds a few counts of this clone. The gene calls are TRBV30 and TRBJ2-7; D may correspond to TRBD1 or TRBD2 (5 bases each). CDR3 length: 14 amino acids. The germline gives CDR1 GTSNPN, CDR2 SVGIG (reference sequence). V was trimmed by 2 bases and J by 7 bases, leaving 18 bases between them. CDR3 nucleotide sequence: TGTGCCTGGAGTCCGTGGGACGGACGGTTTGAGCAGTACTTC. Its protein product is CAWSPWDGRFEQYF.

This rearrangement joins TRBV6-5 to TRBJ1-1, with TRBD1 matching over 8 bases. This CDR3 is 14 amino acids long. Looked up from germline, CDR1 is MNHEY and CDR2 is SVGAGI. After removal of 7 bases from V and 3 bases from J, the junction contained 7 bases not matched to a gene. The CDR3 loop reads CASTGQGGYTEAFF. The CDR3 coding sequence is TGTGCCAGCACAGGACAGGGAGGATACACTGAAGCTTTCTTT.

The CDR3 here is CASSTLRGVGTEAFF. In DNA form, the CDR3 reads TGTGCCAGCAGCACCCTAAGGGGGGTCGGCACTGAAGCTTTCTTT. The V gene is TRBV7-9, the J gene TRBJ1-1; the D gene is possibly TRBD1 (6 bases). V was cut by 5 bases and J by 4 bases, with 17 bases left in between. The CDR3 is made up of 15 amino acids. In germline, CDR1 is SEHNR, CDR2 FQNEAQ (reference sequence).

V usage is TRBV6-1 and J usage is TRBJ1-2; D gene unclear. The CDR3 spans 12 residues. Germline-derived CDR1 and CDR2 are MNHNS and SASEGT. Trimming shortened V by 2 bases and J by 7 bases, and 8 bases separated the two germline ends. The CDR3 sequence is CASSESRRGYTF. In nucleotides, the CDR3 is TGTGCCAGCAGTGAATCAAGACGTGGCTACACCTTC.

CDR3 in amino acids: CASSSIPPGQGNYGYTF. DNA for the CDR3: TGTGCCAGCAGCTCGATACCTCCGGGACAGGGAAACTATGGCTACACCTTC. The gene calls are TRBV5-4 and TRBJ1-2; 9 bases are shared with TRBD1. J gave up 2 bases and V 3 bases, and 11 bases lay outside the gene matches. Looked up from germline, CDR1 is SGHNT and CDR2 is YYREEE (reference sequence). This CDR3 is 17 amino acids long.